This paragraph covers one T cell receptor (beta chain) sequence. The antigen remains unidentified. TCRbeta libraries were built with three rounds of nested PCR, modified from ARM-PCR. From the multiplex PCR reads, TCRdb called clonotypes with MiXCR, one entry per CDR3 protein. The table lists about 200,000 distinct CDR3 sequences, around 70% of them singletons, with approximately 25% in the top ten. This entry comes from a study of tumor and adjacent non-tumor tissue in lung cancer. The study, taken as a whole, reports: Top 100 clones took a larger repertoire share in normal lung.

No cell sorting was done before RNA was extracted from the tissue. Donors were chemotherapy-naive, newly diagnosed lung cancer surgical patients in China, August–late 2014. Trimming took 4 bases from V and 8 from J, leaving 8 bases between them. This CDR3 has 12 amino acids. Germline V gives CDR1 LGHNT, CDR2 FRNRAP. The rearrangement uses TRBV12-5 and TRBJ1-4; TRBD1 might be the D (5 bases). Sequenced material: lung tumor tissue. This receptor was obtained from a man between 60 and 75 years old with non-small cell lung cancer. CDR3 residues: CASGSEGEKLFF. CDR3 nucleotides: TGTGCTAGTGGTTCTGAGGGGGAAAAACTGTTTTTT. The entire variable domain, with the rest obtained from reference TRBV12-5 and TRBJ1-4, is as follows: DARVTQTPRHKVTEMGQEVTMRCQPILGHNTVFWYRQTMMQGLELLAYFRNRAPLDDSGMPKDRFSAEMPDATLATLKIQPSEPRDSAVYFCASGSEGEKLFFGSGTQLSVL.